This T cell receptor (beta chain) comes out of a study of Ad26.COV2.S vaccination and SARS-CoV-2 variants. Study background: Among those in the COV1001 Ad26.COV2.S trial arm was the donor. By the intramuscular route, Ad26.COV2.S was given once, or twice 56 days apart.

Treatment meaning: roughly 18 received Ad26.COV2.S at low or high dose, single or two shots; roughly five received placebo; per-sample allocation not given. Following the first vaccine or placebo injection, samples were taken on day 63. The donor was a Boston adult aged 18-55 years. The method was immunoSEQ multiplex PCR; TCRdb's version includes in-frame clones alone and lacks a portion of them. In the table there are about 460,000 clones, roughly nine tenths of which are singletons. The receptor's source is a person between 18 and 65 years old who received the Ad26.COV2.S COVID-19 vaccine or a placebo. Sequences were derived from peripheral blood, sampled in a trial of Ad26.COV2.S vaccine versus placebo.

CDR3 nucleotides: TGTGCCAGCAGTCCCGGACAGCTAGTAGGCTACTCCTACGAGCAGTACTTC. Protein product: CASSPGQLVGYSYEQYF. The genes are TRBV25-1 and TRBJ2-7, with D perhaps matching TRBD1 (6 bases). The germline gives CDR1 MGHDK, CDR2 SYGVNS. Trimming pared 5 bases from V and 0 bases from J, leaving 20 bases between. The CDR3 length is 17 residues.